Below are 5 T cell receptor beta chains sequenced from a single sample in a study of T-cell memory formation after mild COVID-19. TCRdb recomputed calls from the 5' RACE reads with MiXCR, one row per CDR3 protein. The sample records about 130,000 distinct CDR3 sequences, about 6.5% being singletons. What was sequenced was PBMCs or a T cell subset sorted from them (not recorded which). These receptors were collected from an adult woman who had mild COVID-19 (a few samples of this study predate the infection). Cell type and time point are not known.

The rearrangement uses TRBV6-5 and TRBJ2-7, with 8 bases matching TRBD2. Germline values: CDR1 MNHEY, CDR2 SVGAGI. This CDR3 has 14 amino acids. V was clipped by 11 bases and J by 4 bases; unmatched bases: 13. The CDR3 protein is CACLSGGPGYEQYF. The DNA of the CDR3 is TGTGCCTGCCTCTCGGGGGGGCCGGGGTACGAGCAGTACTTC.

This clonotype occurred a few times. The chain joins TRBV5-4 to TRBJ1-2, with a possible D match to TRBD1 (5 bases). Per the germline V gene, CDR1 is SGHNT and CDR2 is YYREEE (reference sequence). The length of the CDR3 is 17 residues. Trimming removed 3 bases at V and 4 bases at J, with 22 bases between. CDR3 protein: CASSSYSPGLRVYGYTF. The CDR3 bases are TGTGCCAGCAGCTCCTACTCTCCAGGGCTACGAGTCTATGGCTACACCTTC.

In this sample, this clonotype turned up a few times. The chain has TRBV5-5 and TRBJ1-4; 9 nucleotides match TRBD1. Germline CDR1 reads SGHKS; CDR2 reads YYEKEE (reference sequence). Trimming removed 0 bases from V and 8 bases from J; junction bases left unmatched: 11. There are 17 residues in the CDR3. The CDR3 DNA is TGTGCCAGCAGCTTGGGTGATACAGGGGGCCCCTCGGAAAAACTGTTTTTT. This gives the protein CASSLGDTGGPSEKLFF.

This clonotype was counted a few times. V is TRBV7-9 and J is TRBJ2-5; D is uncertain. The CDR3 extends over 13 amino acids. Germline loops: CDR1 SEHNR, CDR2 FQNEAQ (reference sequence). V was clipped by 4 bases and J by 5 bases, with 11 bases between them. The CDR3 region has the DNA TGTGCCAGCAGCTCCCTTATAAAGGAGACCCAGTACTTC. This sequence encodes CASSSLIKETQYF.

This clonotype showed up many times. This CDR3 reads CASSAGARETQYF. CDR3 DNA sequence: TGTGCCAGCAGCGCCGGGGCGCGGGAGACCCAGTACTTC. The V call is TRBV9, the J call TRBJ2-5; perhaps D is TRBD1 or TRBD2 (5 bases each). The germline V and J ends were trimmed by 3 bases and 5 bases, with 11 bases remaining between them. Germline assignment: CDR1 SGDLS and CDR2 YYNGEE. The CDR3 consists of 13 residues.